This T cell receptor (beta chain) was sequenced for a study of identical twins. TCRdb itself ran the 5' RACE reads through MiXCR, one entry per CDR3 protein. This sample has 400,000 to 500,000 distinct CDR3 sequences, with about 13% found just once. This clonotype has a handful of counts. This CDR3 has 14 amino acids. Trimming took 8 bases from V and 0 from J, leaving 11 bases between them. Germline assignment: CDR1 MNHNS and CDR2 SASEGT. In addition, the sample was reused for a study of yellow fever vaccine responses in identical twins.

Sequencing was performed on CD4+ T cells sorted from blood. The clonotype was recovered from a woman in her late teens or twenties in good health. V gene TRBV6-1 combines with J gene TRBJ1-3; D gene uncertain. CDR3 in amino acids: CASRTGSSGNTIYF. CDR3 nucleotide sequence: TGTGCCAGCCGAACGGGGAGCTCTGGAAACACCATATATTTT.